Within the sample, the clone carrying this T cell receptor beta chain is medium-sized. What it binds is unknown. With no exception, relapse followed autologous stem cell transplantation in all patients, and brentuximab vedotin exposure varied. Best responses included complete response and partial response; otherwise, the best response was progressive disease. These data are taken from a study of PD-1 blockade in classical Hodgkin lymphoma. Study in general: The nivolumab dose that patients received was 3 mg/kg, given intravenously every 2 weeks.

Germline V lookup: CDR1 LNHDA, CDR2 SQIVND (reference sequence). The V gene lost 3 bases and the J gene lost 4 bases, with 9 bases spanning the gap. The CDR3 spans 14 residues. Whole-study findings and limits: TCR diversity in CD4+, not CD8+, cells rose significantly by C4D1.

Some clones are missing from TCRdb's copy, which holds only in-frame ones; the method was immunoSEQ multiplex PCR. Among about 40,000 clones, about 89% were seen once, and the ten largest hold approximately 8.7%. The chain uses TRBV19 and TRBJ2-2; D tentatively fits TRBD1 or TRBD2 (6 bases each). Sequenced material: peripheral blood mononuclear cells (PBMCs), taken at baseline. The receptor comes from a human donor with classical Hodgkin lymphoma. CDR3 region: CASSMWGATGELFF. CDR3 DNA sequence: TGTGCCAGTAGTATGTGGGGGGCCACCGGGGAGCTGTTTTTT.